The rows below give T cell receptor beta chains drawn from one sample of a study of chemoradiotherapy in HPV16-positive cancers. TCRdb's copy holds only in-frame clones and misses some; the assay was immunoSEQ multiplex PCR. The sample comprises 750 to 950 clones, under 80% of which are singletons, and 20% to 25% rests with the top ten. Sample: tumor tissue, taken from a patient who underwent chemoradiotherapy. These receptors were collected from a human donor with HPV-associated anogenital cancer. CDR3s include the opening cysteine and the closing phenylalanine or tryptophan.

CDR3: CASSAAGASNQPQHF; V: TRBV5-1; J: TRBJ1-5
CDR3: CASSTLGTEAFF; V: TRBV7-6; J: TRBJ1-1
CDR3: CASSLTTTGELFF; V: TRBV4-2; J: TRBJ2-2
CDR3: CASVWDRGGYTF; V: TRBV6-1; J: TRBJ1-2
CDR3: CASGTVYSYEQYF; V: TRBV2; J: TRBJ2-7
CDR3: CASSLVTGVQETQYF; V: TRBV28; J: TRBJ2-5
CDR3: CASSSEIGYRAIAGNTIYF; V: TRBV11-2; J: TRBJ1-3
CDR3: CASSRDRGGNEQFF; V: TRBV6-5; J: TRBJ2-1
CDR3: CASSPYGAETQYF; V: TRBV11-2; J: TRBJ2-5
CDR3: CASSNSDPGKHCQPQHF; V: TRBV21-1; J: TRBJ1-5
CDR3: CASSQQLQGTYGYTF; V: TRBV4-1; J: TRBJ1-2
CDR3: CASSLRLGRIATNEKLFF; V: TRBV7-3; J: TRBJ1-4
CDR3: CASSSRQGSAGNTIYF; V: TRBV6-6; J: TRBJ1-3
CDR3: CASSFLSSGRDGGELFF; V: TRBV7-8; J: TRBJ2-2
CDR3: CASSPGTVYGYTF; V: TRBV28; J: TRBJ1-2
CDR3: CASSLDQSASNQPQHF; V: TRBV7-2; J: TRBJ1-5
CDR3: CASRAEGQSNSPLHF; V: TRBV2; J: TRBJ1-6
CDR3: CASRSGYYEQYF; V: TRBV2; J: TRBJ2-7
CDR3: CASSFGGSRDTQYF; V: TRBV5-1; J: TRBJ2-3
CDR3: CASSPPSEIRETQYF; V: TRBV18; J: TRBJ2-5
CDR3: CASSPRDGTYEQYF; V: TRBV7-2; J: TRBJ2-7
CDR3: CASSSGQGWNTEAFF; V: TRBV5-4; J: TRBJ1-1
CDR3: CASSQLIQGSKNIQYF; V: TRBV4-1; J: TRBJ2-4
CDR3: CASSLTLGHEQYF; V: TRBV7-3; J: TRBJ2-7
CDR3: CASSLDGGGSYNEQFF; V: TRBV13; J: TRBJ2-1
CDR3: CASSMSLGANVLTF; V: TRBV19; J: TRBJ2-6
CDR3: CASSPTSTTYGLWYTF; V: TRBV28; J: TRBJ1-2
CDR3: CASSTGTGLSGGYTF; V: TRBV7-2; J: TRBJ1-2
CDR3: CASSFWPTSGKPEQFF; V: TRBV5-1; J: TRBJ2-1
CDR3: CASETMPGETQYF; V: TRBV5-1; J: TRBJ2-5
CDR3: CASSLVAGLNTGELFF; V: TRBV7-3; J: TRBJ2-2
CDR3: CATGLGVEQYF; V: TRBV7-2; J: TRBJ2-7
CDR3: CASSEYVTGGPETQYF; V: TRBV25-1; J: TRBJ2-5
CDR3: CASSLQGAWNTEAFF; V: TRBV14; J: TRBJ1-1
CDR3: CASSQAGTVVGYTF; V: TRBV4-3; J: TRBJ1-2
CDR3: CATRTGRGGANVLTF; V: TRBV2; J: TRBJ2-6
CDR3: CASASYNEQFF; V: TRBV19; J: TRBJ2-1
CDR3: CASSEGGETQYF; V: TRBV9; J: TRBJ2-5
CDR3: CASSYSGGAGNTIYF; V: TRBV6-9; J: TRBJ1-3
CDR3: CASSQRNANTGELFF; V: TRBV2; J: TRBJ2-2
CDR3: CASSHDEGAEAFF; V: TRBV4-2; J: TRBJ1-1
CDR3: CASSAPRDGDYGYTF; V: TRBV5-4; J: TRBJ1-2
CDR3: CASSHTLASEQFF; V: TRBV27; J: TRBJ2-1
CDR3: CASSLVSRTDTQYF; V: TRBV7-3; J: TRBJ2-3
CDR3: CASSEVGAYGYTF; V: TRBV6-1; J: TRBJ1-2